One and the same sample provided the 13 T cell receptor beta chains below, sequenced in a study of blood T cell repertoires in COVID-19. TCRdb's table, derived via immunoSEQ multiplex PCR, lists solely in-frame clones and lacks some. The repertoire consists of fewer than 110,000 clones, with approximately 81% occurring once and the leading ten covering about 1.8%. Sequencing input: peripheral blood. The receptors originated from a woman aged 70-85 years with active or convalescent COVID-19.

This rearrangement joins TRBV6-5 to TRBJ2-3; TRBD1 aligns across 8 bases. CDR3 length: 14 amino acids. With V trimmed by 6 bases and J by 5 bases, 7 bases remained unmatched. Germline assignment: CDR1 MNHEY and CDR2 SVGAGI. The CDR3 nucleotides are TGTGCCAGCAGCCGAGGACAGGGTGGAGATACGCAGTATTTT. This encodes CASSRGQGGDTQYF.

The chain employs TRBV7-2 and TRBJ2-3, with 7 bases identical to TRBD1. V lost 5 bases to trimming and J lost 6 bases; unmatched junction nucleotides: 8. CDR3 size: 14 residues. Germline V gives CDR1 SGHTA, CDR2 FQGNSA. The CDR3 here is CASSPNLQGDTQYF. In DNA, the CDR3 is TGTGCCAGCAGCCCAAACTTACAGGGGGATACGCAGTATTTT. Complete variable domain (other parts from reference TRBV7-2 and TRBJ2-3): GAGVSQSPSNKVTEKGKDVELRCDPISGHTALYWYRQSLGQGLEFLIYFQGNSAPDKSGLPSDRFSAERTGGSVSTLTIQRTQQEDSAVYLCASSPNLQGDTQYFGPGTRLTVL.

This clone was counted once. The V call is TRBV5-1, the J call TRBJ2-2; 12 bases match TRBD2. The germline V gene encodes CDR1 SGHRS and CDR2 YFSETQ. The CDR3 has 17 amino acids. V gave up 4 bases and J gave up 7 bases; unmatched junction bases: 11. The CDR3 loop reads CASSPYTGLAGYGELFF. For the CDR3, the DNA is TGCGCCAGCAGCCCCTACACCGGACTAGCGGGGTACGGGGAGCTGTTTTTT.

CDR3 sequence (DNA): TGTGCCAGCAGCTTAGCCCCCGGGACAGGGGGGAACACTGAAGCTTTCTTT. As protein: CASSLAPGTGGNTEAFF. This sequence joins TRBV7-9 and TRBJ1-1, with 11 bases fitting TRBD1. CDR3 length: 17 residues. From germline, CDR1 is SEHNR and CDR2 FQNEAQ (reference sequence). The ends lost 0 bases at V and 1 base at J; junction bases unmatched: 4.

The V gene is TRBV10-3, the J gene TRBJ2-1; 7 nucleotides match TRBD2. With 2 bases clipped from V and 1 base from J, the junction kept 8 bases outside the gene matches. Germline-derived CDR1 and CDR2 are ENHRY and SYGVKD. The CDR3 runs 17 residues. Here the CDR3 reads CAISERGSGSSYNEQFF. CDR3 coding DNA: TGTGCCATCAGTGAGCGGGGTAGCGGGTCGTCCTACAATGAGCAGTTCTTC.

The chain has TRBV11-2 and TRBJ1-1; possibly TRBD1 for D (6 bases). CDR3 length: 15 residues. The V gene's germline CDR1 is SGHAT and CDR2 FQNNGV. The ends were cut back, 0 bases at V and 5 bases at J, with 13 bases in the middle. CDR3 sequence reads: CASSLDSGAMTEAFF. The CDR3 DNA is TGTGCCAGCAGCTTAGATTCAGGGGCAATGACTGAAGCTTTCTTT.

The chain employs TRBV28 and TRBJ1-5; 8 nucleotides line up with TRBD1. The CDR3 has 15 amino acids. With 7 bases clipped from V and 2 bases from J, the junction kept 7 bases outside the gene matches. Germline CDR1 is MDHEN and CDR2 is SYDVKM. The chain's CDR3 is CASNRSGGRNQPQHF. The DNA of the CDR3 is TGTGCCAGCAATAGGTCAGGGGGCCGCAATCAGCCCCAGCATTTT.

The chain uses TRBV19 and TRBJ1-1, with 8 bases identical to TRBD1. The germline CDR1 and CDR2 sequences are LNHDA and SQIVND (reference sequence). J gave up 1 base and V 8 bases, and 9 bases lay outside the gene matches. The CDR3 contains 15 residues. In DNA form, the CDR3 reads TGTGCCAGTTCGCAGGGGGCCCTGGGGAACACTGAAGCTTTCTTT. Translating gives CASSQGALGNTEAFF.

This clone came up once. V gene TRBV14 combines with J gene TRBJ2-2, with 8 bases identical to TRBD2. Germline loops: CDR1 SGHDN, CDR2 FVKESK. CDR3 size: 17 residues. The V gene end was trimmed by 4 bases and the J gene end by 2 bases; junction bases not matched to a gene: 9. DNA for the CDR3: TGTGCCAGCAGCCCCACCCTACTAGCGGTAAACACCGGGGAGCTGTTTTTT. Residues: CASSPTLLAVNTGELFF. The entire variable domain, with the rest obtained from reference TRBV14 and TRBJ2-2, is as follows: EAGVTQFPSHSVIEKGQTVTLRCDPISGHDNLYWYRRVMGKEIKFLLHFVKESKQDESGMPNNRFLAERTGGTYSTLKVQPAELEDSGVYFCASSPTLLAVNTGELFFGEGSRLTVL.

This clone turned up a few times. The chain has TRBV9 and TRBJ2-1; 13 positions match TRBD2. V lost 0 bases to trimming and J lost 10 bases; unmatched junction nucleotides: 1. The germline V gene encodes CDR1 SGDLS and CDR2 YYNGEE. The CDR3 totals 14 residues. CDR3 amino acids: CASSVGLAGGEQFF. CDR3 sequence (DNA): TGTGCCAGCAGCGTAGGACTAGCGGGAGGAGAGCAGTTCTTC.

The DNA for the CDR3 is TGTGCCAGCAGTGTGACAGGGGGCGATGGCTACACCTTC. Translation gives CASSVTGGDGYTF. V is TRBV2 and J is TRBJ1-2; 10 bases map to TRBD1. Germline lookup yields CDR1 SNHLY and CDR2 FYNNEI. The CDR3 totals 13 residues. Trimming cost V 4 bases and J 6 bases; bases outside gene matches: 2.

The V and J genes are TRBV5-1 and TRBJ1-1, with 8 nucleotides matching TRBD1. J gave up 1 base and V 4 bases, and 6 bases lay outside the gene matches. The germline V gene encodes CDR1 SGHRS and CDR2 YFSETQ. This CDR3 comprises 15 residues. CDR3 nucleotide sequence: TGCGCCAGCAGCCCGGGACAGGTCAGGAACACTGAAGCTTTCTTT. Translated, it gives CASSPGQVRNTEAFF.

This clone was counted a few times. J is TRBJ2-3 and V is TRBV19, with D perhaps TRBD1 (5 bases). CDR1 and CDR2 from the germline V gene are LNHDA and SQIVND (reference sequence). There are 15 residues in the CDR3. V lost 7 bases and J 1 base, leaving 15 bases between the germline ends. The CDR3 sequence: CASKAVVGGTDTQYF. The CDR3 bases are TGTGCCAGTAAGGCAGTTGTAGGGGGCACAGATACGCAGTATTTT.